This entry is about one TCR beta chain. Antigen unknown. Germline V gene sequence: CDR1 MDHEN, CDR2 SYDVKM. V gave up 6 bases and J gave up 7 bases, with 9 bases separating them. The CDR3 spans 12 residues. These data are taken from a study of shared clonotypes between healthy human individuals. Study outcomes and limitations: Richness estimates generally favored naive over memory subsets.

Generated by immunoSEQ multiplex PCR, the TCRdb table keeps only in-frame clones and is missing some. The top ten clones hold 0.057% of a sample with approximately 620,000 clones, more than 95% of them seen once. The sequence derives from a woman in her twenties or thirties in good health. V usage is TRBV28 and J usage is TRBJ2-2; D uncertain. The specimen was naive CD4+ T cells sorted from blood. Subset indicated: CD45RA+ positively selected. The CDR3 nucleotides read TGTGCCAGCAGGGCGGATGGCGGGGAGCTGTTTTTT. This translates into CASRADGGELFF.